The 6 T cell receptor beta chains below all came from one sample that was sequenced in a study of technical replicates of blood from a handful of donors. Only in-frame clones appear in the TCRdb table, and some are missing; sequencing was by immunoSEQ multiplex PCR. The repertoire has approximately 95,000 clones, approximately 96% of them found once; the top ten carry around 0.35%. Sequencing input: T cells isolated from PBMCs. The receptors originated from a human donor in good health.

This clone was detected a few times. This rearrangement joins TRBV30 to TRBJ1-1; TRBD1 is a possible D gene (5 bases). Trimming cost V 0 bases and J 3 bases, with 8 bases left between them. Germline V CDR1 and CDR2: GTSNPN, SVGIG (reference sequence). The CDR3 consists of 13 residues. CDR3 loop: CAWSVFRDTEAFF. The CDR3 region has the DNA TGTGCCTGGAGTGTATTCAGGGACACTGAAGCTTTCTTT.

The J gene is TRBJ2-2, the V gene TRBV7-2; D perhaps matches TRBD2 (6 bases). Germline assignment: CDR1 SGHTA and CDR2 FQGNSA. The CDR3 is made up of 16 amino acids. Trimming removed 4 bases from V and 4 bases from J, with 16 bases in between. The DNA of the CDR3 is TGTGCCAGCAGCTCGAATTCGGGGGTCGGCACCGGGGAGCTGTTTTTT. This sequence encodes CASSSNSGVGTGELFF.

The chain joins TRBV19 to TRBJ1-1, with no clear D. The CDR3 covers 15 residues. Per the germline V gene, CDR1 is LNHDA and CDR2 is SQIVND (reference sequence). With 3 bases removed from V and 0 bases from J, the gap between germline ends came to 11 bases. The CDR3 sequence: CASSITVTMNTEAFF. CDR3 nucleotide sequence: TGTGCCAGTAGTATCACAGTGACTATGAACACTGAAGCTTTCTTT.

The rearrangement uses TRBV12-5 and TRBJ2-3; 7 nucleotides match TRBD1. Germline V lookup: CDR1 LGHNT, CDR2 FRNRAP. This CDR3 is built from 16 residues. The V and J ends lost 1 base and 0 bases, in that order; junction bases with no gene match: 4. CDR3 in DNA: TGTGCTAGTGGTTTGGCCCGACAGGGCAGCACAGATACGCAGTATTTT. Residues: CASGLARQGSTDTQYF.

V usage is TRBV6-5 and J usage is TRBJ1-2; D gene uncertain. Trimming took 2 bases from V and 8 from J, leaving 15 bases between them. Germline V gives CDR1 MNHEY, CDR2 SVGAGI. This CDR3 has 14 amino acids. CDR3 protein: CASSYEPVGGGYTF. The CDR3 nucleotides are TGTGCCAGCAGTTACGAGCCAGTAGGAGGAGGCTACACCTTC.

The rearrangement links TRBV19 to TRBJ1-1; D is unclear. Deletions cut 9 bases from V and 1 base from J, with 12 bases between. CDR1 is LNHDA and CDR2 is SQIVND in the germline V gene (reference sequence). The CDR3 covers 13 residues. The CDR3 DNA reads TGTGCCAGCCTCCCCCAGTGGAACACTGAAGCTTTCTTT. This encodes CASLPQWNTEAFF.